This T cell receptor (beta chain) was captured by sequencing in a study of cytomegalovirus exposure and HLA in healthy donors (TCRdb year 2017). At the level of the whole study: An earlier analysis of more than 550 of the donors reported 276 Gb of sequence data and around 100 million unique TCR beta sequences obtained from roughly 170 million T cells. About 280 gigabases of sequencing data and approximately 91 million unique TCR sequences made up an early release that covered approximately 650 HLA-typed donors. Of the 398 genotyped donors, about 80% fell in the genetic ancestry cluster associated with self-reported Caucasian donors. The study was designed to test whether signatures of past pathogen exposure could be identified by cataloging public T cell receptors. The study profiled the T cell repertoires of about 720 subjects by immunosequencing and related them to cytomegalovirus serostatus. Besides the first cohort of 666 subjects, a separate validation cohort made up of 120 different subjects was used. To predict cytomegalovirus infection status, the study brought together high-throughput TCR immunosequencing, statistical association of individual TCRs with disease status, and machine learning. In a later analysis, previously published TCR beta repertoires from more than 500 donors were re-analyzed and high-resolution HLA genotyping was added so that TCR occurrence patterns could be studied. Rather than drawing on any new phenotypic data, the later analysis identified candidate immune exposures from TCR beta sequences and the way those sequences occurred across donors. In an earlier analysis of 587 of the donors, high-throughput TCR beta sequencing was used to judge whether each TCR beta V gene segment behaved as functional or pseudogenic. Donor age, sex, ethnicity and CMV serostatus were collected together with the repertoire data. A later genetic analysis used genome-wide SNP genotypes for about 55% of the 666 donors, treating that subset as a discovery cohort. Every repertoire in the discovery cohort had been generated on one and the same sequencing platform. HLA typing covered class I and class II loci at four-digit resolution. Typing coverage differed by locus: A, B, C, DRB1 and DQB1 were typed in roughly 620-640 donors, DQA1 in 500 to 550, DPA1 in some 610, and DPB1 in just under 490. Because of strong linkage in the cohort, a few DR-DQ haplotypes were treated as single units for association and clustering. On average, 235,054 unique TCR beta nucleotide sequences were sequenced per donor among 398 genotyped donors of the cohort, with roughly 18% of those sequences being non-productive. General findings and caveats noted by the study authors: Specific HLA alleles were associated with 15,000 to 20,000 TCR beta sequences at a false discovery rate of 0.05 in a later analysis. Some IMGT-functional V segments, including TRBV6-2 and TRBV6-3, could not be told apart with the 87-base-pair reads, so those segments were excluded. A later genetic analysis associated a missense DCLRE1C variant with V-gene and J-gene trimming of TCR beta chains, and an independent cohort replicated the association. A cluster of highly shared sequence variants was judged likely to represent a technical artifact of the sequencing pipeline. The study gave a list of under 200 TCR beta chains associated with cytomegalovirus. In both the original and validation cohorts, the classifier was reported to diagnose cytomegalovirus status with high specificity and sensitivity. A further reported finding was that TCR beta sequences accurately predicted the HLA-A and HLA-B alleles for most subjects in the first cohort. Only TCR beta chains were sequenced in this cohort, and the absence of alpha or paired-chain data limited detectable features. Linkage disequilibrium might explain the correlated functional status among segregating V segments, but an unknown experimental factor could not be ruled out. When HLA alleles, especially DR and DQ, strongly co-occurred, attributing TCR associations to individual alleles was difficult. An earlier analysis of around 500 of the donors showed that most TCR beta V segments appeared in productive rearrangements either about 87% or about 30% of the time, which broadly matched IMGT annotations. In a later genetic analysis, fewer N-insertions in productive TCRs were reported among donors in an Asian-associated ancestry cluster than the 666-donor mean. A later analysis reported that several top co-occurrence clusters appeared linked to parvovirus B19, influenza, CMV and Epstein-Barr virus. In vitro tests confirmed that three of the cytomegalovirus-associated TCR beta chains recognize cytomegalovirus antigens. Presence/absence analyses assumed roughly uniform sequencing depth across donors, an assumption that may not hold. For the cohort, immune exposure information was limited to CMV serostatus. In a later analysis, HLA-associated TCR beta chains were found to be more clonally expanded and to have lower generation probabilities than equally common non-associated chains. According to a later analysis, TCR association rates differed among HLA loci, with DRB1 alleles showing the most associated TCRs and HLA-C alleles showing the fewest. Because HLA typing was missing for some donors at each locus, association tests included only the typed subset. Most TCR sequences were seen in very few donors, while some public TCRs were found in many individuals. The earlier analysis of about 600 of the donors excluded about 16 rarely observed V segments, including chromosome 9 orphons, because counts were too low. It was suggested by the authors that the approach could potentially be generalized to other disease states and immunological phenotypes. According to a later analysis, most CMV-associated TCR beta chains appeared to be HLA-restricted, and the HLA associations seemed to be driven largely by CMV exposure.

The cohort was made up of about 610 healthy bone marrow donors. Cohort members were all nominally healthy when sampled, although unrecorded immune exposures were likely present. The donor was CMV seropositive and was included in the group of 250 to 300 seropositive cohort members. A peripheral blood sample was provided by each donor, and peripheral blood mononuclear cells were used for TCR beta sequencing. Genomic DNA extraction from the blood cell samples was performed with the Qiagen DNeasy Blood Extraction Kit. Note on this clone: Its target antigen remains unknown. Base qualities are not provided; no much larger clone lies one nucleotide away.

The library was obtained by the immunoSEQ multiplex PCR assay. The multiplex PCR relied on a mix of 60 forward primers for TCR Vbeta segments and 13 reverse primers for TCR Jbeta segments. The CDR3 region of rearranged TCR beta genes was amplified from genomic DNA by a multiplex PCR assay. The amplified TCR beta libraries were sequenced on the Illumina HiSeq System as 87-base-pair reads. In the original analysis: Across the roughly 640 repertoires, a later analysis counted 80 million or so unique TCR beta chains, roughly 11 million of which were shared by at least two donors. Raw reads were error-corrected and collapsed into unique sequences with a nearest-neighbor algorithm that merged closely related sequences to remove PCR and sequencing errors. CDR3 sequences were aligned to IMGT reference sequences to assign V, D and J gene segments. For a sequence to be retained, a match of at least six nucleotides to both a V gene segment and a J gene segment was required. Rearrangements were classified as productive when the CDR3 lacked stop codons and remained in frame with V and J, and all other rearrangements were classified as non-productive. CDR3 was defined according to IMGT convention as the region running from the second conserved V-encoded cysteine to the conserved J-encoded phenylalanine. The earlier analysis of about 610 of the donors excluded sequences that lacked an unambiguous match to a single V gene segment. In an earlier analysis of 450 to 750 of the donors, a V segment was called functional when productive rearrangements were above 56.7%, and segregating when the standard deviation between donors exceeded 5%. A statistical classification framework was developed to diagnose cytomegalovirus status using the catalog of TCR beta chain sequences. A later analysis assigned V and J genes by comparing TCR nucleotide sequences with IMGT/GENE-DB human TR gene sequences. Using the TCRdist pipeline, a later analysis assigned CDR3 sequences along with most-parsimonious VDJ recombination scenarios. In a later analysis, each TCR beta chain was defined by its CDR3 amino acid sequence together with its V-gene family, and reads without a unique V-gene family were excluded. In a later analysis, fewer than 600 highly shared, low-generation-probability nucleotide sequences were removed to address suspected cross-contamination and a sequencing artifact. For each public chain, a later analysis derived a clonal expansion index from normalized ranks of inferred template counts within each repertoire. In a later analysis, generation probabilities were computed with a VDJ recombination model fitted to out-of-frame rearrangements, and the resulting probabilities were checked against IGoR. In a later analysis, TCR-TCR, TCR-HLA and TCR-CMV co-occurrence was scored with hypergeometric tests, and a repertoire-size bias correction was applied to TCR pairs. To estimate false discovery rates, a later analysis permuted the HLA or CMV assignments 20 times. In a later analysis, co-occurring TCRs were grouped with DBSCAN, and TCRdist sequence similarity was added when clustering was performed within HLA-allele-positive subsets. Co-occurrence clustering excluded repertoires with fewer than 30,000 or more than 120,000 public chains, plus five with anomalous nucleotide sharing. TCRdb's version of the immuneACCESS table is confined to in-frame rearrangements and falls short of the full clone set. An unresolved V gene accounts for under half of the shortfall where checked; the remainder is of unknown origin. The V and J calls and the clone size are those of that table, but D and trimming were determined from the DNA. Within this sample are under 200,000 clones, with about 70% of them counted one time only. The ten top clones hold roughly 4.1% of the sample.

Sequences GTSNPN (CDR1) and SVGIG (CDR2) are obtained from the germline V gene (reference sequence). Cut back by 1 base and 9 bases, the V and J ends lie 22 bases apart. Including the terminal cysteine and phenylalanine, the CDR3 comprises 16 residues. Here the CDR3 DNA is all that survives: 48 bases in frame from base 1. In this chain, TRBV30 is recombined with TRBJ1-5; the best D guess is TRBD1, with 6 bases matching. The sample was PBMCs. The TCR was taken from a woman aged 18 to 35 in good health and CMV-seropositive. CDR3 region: CAWSALGDTMYAPQHF. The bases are TGTGCCTGGAGTGCCTTAGGGGACACGATGTACGCGCCCCAGCATTTT.